These T cell receptor beta chains were read from a single sample in a study of neoadjuvant anti-PD-1 for oral cavity cancer. Only in-frame clones appear in the TCRdb table, and some are missing; sequencing was by immunoSEQ multiplex PCR. This repertoire shows 14,000 or so clones, roughly three quarters found once; its top ten account for approximately 2.3%. Sequenced material: PBMCs, taken after nivolumab (anti-PD-1) treatment. These receptors were taken from a person aged 35 to 85 with oral cavity squamous cell carcinoma. Each CDR3 is given with its conserved first and last residue. D genes are given only for firm matches. Rows give clone size only sometimes, using once, few, many, or a class for an expanded clone.

abundance	v_gene	j_gene	d_gene	CDR3nt	CDR3aa
NA	TRBV4-2	TRBJ2-2	TRBD1	TGTGCCAGCAGCCAACTGGGACAGCCCACCGGGGAGCTGTTTTTT	CASSQLGQPTGELFF
NA	TRBV27	TRBJ1-2	TRBD1	TGTGCCAGCAGTTTTTCTCCGGGACAGGGTTCCGTCTACTATGGCTACACCTTC	CASSFSPGQGSVYYGYTF
NA	TRBV2	TRBJ1-5	NA	TGTGCCAGCAGTGCAGTTTATTGGCAGATTAATCAGCCCCAGCATTTT	CASSAVYWQINQPQHF
NA	TRBV6-1	TRBJ2-2	NA	TGTGCCAGCAGCGACCCCGGTAGGCTGTTTTTT	CASSDPGRLFF
NA	TRBV9	TRBJ2-1	NA	TGTGCCAGCAGCGTAGCCGGGAGCGACTACAATGAGCAGTTCTTC	CASSVAGSDYNEQFF
NA	TRBV30	TRBJ1-2	NA	TGTGCCTGGAGTACCAGGAACTATGGCTACACCTTC	CAWSTRNYGYTF
once	TRBV29-1	TRBJ2-5	NA	TGCAGCGTTCCCCGAACCTCTGCCGAAGAGACCCAGTACTTC	CSVPRTSAEETQYF
few	TRBV30	TRBJ1-1	NA	TGTGCCTGGAGTGTATCGCAGGGGTTTAATGGAGCTTTCTTT	CAWSVSQGFNGAFF
NA	TRBV6-1	TRBJ2-1	TRBD2	TGTGCCAGCAGGCCCAGCGGGAGTCAGGGCAATGAGCAGTTCTTC	CASRPSGSQGNEQFF
NA	TRBV28	TRBJ1-2	NA	TGTGCCAGCAACCATGACAACTATGGCTACACCTTC	CASNHDNYGYTF
NA	TRBV27	TRBJ2-5	NA	TGTGCCAGCAGTTTCGTAGTGGGAGAGACCCAGTACTTC	CASSFVVGETQYF
NA	TRBV12-5	TRBJ1-4	TRBD1	TGTGCTAGTGCCCCGGGACAGGGAGGCGAAAAACTGTTTTTT	CASAPGQGGEKLFF